Below are 2 T cell receptor beta chains sequenced from a single sample in a study of T cells in Graves' hyperthyroidism and ophthalmopathy. Amplification yielded TCR beta CDR3 regions, with RNA transcripts as the source. RT-PCR in the first round (using the HTBI primer set) targeted the TCR CDR3. MiXCR, run by TCRdb on the multiplex PCR reads, gives a single entry per CDR3 protein. The table has some 360,000 distinct CDR3 sequences, roughly 14% seen once. Sequenced: blood. These receptors were collected from a woman aged 60-75 years with Graves' hyperthyroidism.

In its sample, this clonotype was seen a few times. V is TRBV12-3 or TRBV12-4 and J is TRBJ2-3; tentatively, D is TRBD1 (5 bases). The CDR3 has 13 amino acids. V was cut by 5 bases and J by 5 bases, with 11 bases left in between. The CDR3 DNA reads TGTGCCAGCAGTACTTGGGGCAGAGATACGCAGTATTTT. It translates to CASSTWGRDTQYF.

This clonotype appeared a few times. This chain connects TRBV20-1 to TRBJ2-3, with 11 bases identical to TRBD2. The CDR3 is made up of 19 amino acids. From germline, CDR1 is DFQATT and CDR2 SNEGSKA (reference sequence). V was pared by 1 base and J by 0 bases, with 12 bases of the junction left unmatched. CDR3 sequence reads: CSARVGRTSGPLSTDTQYF. Here the CDR3 DNA reads TGCAGTGCTAGAGTTGGTCGGACTAGCGGGCCCCTAAGCACAGATACGCAGTATTTT.